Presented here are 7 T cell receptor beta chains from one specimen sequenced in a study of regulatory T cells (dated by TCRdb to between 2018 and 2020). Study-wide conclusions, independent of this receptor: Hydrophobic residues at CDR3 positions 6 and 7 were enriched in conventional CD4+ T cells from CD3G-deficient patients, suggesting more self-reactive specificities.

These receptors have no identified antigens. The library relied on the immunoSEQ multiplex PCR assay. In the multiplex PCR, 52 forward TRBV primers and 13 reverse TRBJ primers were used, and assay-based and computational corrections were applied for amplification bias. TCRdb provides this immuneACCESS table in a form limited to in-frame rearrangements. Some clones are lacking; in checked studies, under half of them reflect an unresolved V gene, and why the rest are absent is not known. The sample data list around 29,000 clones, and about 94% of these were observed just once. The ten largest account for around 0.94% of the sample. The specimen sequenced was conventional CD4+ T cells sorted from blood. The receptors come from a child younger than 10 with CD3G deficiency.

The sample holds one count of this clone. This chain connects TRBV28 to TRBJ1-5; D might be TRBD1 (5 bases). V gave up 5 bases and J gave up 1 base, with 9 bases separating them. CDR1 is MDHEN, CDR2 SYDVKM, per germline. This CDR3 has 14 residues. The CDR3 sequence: CASSGHLSNQPQHF. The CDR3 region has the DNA TGTGCCAGCAGTGGACATCTCAGCAATCAGCCCCAGCATTTT. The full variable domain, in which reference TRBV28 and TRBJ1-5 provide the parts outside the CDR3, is DVKVTQSSRYLVKRTGEKVFLECVQDMDHENMFWYRQDPGLGLRLIYFSYDVKMKEKGDIPEGYSVSREKKERFSLILESASTNQTSMYLCASSGHLSNQPQHFGDGTRLSIL.

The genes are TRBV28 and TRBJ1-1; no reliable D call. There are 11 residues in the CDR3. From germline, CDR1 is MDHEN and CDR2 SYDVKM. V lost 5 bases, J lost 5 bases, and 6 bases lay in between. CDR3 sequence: CASSMRTEAFF. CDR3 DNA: TGTGCCAGCAGTATGAGAACTGAAGCTTTCTTT.

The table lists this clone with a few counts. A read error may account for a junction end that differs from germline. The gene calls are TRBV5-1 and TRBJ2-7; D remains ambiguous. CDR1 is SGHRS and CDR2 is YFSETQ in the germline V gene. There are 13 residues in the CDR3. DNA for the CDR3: TGCGCCAGCAGCCCGGGCGACTCCAACGAGCAGTACTTC. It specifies CASSPGDSNEQYF. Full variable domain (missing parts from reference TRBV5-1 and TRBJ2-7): KAGVTQTPRYLIKTRGQQVTLSCSPISGHRSVSWYQQTPGQGLQFLFEYFSETQRNKGNFPGRFSGRQFSNSRSEMNVSTLELGDSALYLCASSPGDSNEQYFGPGTRLTVT.

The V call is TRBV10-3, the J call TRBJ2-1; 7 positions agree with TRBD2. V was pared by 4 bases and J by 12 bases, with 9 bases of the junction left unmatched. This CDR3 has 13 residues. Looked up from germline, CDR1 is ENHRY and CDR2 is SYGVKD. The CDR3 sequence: CAISAGLGVLQFF. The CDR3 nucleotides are TGTGCCATCAGTGCAGGACTAGGGGTCCTGCAGTTCTTC.

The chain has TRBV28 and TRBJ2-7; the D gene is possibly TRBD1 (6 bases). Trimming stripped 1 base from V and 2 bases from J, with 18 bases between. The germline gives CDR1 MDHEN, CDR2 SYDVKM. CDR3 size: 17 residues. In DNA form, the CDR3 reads TGTGCCAGCAGTTTATCCCTGATGGGACAACTTACCTACGAGCAGTACTTC. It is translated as CASSLSLMGQLTYEQYF.

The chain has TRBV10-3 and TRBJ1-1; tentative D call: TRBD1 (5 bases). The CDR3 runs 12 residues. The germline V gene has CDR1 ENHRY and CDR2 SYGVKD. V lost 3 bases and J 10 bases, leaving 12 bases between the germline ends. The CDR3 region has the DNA TGTGCCATCAGTGACGGAGGGGTATCAGCTTTCTTT. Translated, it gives CAISDGGVSAFF.

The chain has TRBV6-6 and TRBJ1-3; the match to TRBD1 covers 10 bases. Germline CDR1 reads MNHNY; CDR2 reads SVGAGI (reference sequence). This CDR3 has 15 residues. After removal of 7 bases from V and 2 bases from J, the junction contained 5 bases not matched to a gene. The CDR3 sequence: CASTRDRGAGNTIYF. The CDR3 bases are TGTGCCAGCACCCGGGACAGGGGCGCTGGAAACACCATATATTTT.